Each of the 10 T cell receptor beta chains below was sequenced from the same sample in a study of tumor-infiltrating lymphocytes in primary liver carcinoma. Synthesis of TCR beta cDNA was carried out from about 540 ng total RNA with a constant-region primer. ARM-PCR, slightly modified, supplied the TCR beta libraries through three nested multiplex PCR rounds. The first two PCR rounds used TRBV1-TRBV30 primers with a Cbeta primer, nine to ten cycles each. TCRdb processed the multiplex PCR reads anew with MiXCR; each CDR3 protein has one entry. The data show more than 45,000 distinct CDR3 sequences, 70% to 85% seen once. From unsorted bulk tissue weighing roughly 17-31 mg, DNA and RNA were co-extracted. Sample: liver tumor tissue from sampling region 3. Subset in this sample: tumor region T3, left-lateral pole. These receptors were collected from a man aged 40-50 years with primary liver carcinoma and hepatitis B virus infection.

As concerns this clonotype: At one of its ends the junction is not consistent with the germline gene, which may arise from a read error. The rearrangement joins TRBV11-2 to TRBJ2-1; 8 bases map to TRBD2. This CDR3 is built from 16 residues. In germline, CDR1 is SGHAT, CDR2 FQNNGV. CDR3 DNA sequence: TGTACCAGTAGCTTGGATATCGGACTAGCCATGTGTGAGCAGTTCTTC. Residues: CTSSLDIGLAMCEQFF. The full variable domain, with the rest looked up from reference TRBV11-2 and TRBJ2-1, is EAGVAQSPRYKIIEKRQSVAFWCNPISGHATLYWYQQILGQGPKLLIQFQNNGVVDDSQLPKDRFSAERLKGVDSTLKIQPAKLEDSAVYLCTSSLDIGLAMCEQFFGPGTRLTVL.

In this sample, this clonotype turned up many times. V gene TRBV6-5 combines with J gene TRBJ1-4; 7 nucleotides agree with TRBD1. Germline values: CDR1 MNHEY, CDR2 SVGAGI. V was pared by 0 bases and J by 5 bases, with 9 bases of the junction left unmatched. The CDR3 is 17 amino acids. CDR3 in amino acids: CASSYSGWTGVNEKLFF. The CDR3 bases are TGTGCCAGCAGTTACTCTGGGTGGACAGGAGTAAATGAAAAACTGTTTTTT.

Points on this clonotype: Mismatch with germline at one junction end may stem from a read error. The chain employs TRBV4-1 and TRBJ2-2, with TRBD2 matching 12 bases. This CDR3 has 16 residues. CDR1 is MGHRA and CDR2 is YSYEKL in the germline V gene. The CDR3 region has the DNA TGCACCAGCAGCACCCGACTAGCGGGAGATTCCGGGGAGCTGTTTTTC. Translation gives CTSSTRLAGDSGELFF.

Turning to this clonotype: Relative to the germline gene, one junction end is altered; a read error may explain this. This chain connects TRBV5-1 to TRBJ2-1; tentative D call: TRBD2 (6 bases). This CDR3 is built from 15 residues. In germline, CDR1 is SGHRS, CDR2 YFSETQ. The CDR3 region is CASGSLAATYNELFF. The CDR3, as DNA: TGCGCCAGCGGATCATTAGCGGCAACCTACAACGAGCTGTTCTTC.

In the case of this clonotype: A clone one base away is much larger, so this may be a read error. This chain links TRBV12-3 or TRBV12-4 with TRBJ2-3, with 9 positions matching TRBD1. The CDR3 runs 19 residues. The CDR3 region is CTSSFPPSTGGPSTDTQYF. The CDR3 DNA sequence: TGTACCAGCAGTTTCCCCCCCTCAACAGGGGGCCCTAGCACAGATACGCAGTATTTT.

Comments on this clonotype: An end of the junction differs from the germline gene, which may be a read error. V usage is TRBV11-2 and J usage is TRBJ2-1; 13 bases map to TRBD2. CDR1 is SGHAT and CDR2 is FQNNGV in the germline V gene. The CDR3 length is 16 residues. The CDR3 DNA follows: TGTGCCAGTAGCTTTCGACTAGCGGGAGGTTTCAATGAGCTGTTCTTC. It yields the protein CASSFRLAGGFNELFF.

A remark on this clonotype: The conserved final phenylalanine or tryptophan is absent from the CDR3, which likely points to a read error. The chain joins TRBV11-2 to TRBJ1-4; D perhaps matches TRBD1 (5 bases). Germline CDR1 is SGHAT and CDR2 is FQNNGV. The CDR3 consists of 14 residues. The CDR3 spells CTCSLEVGDEKLFY. CDR3 DNA sequence: TGTACCTGCAGCTTAGAGGTTGGGGACGAAAAACTGTTTTAT.

In regard to this clonotype: One base away lies a much larger clone, so this may be a sequencing read error. V and J are TRBV7-9 and TRBJ2-3; D not resolved. Germline CDR1 SEHNR, CDR2 FQNEAQ (reference sequence). Trimming took off 7 bases at V and 4 bases at J, with 15 bases between the two ends. The CDR3 covers 14 residues. Here the CDR3 DNA reads TGTGCCAGCAACTTGAGCCAGGCCCCAGATACGCAGTATTTT. Protein product: CASNLSQAPDTQYF.

Comment on this clonotype: The junction does not match germline at one end; this may be a read error. V gene TRBV12-3 or TRBV12-4 combines with J gene TRBJ2-7; the match to TRBD2 covers 9 bases. The CDR3 length is 14 residues. The CDR3 protein is CASSFSGSFYEQYF. The CDR3 nucleotides read TGTGCCAGCAGTTTTAGCGGGAGCTTCTACGAGCAATACTTC.

As regards this clonotype: In this CDR3 the conserved last residue, phenylalanine or tryptophan, is missing, so a read error is likely. The chain joins TRBV6-1 to TRBJ2-3, with 9 positions matching TRBD2. Germline CDR1 MNHNS, CDR2 SASEGT. The CDR3 runs 15 residues. CDR3 bases: TGTGGCAGCAGTGAAGGCGGGAGGGCCTTAGATACGCAGTATTCT. It is translated as CGSSEGGRALDTQYS.